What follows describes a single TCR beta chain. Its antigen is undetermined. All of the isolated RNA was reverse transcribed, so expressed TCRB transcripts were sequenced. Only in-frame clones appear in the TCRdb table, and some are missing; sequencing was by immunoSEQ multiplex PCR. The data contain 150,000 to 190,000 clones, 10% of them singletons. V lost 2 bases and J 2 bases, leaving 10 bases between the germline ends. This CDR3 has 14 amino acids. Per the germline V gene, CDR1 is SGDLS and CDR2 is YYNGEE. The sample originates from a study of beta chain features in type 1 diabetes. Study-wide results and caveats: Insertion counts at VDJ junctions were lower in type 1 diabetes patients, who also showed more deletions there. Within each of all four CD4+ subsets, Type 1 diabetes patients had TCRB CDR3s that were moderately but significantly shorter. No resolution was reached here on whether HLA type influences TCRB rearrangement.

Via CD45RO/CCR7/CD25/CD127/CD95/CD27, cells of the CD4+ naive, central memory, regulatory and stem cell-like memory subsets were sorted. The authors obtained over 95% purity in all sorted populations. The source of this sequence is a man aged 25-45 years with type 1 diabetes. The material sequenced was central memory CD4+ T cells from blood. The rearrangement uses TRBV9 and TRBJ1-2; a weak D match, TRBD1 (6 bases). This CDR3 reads CASSVGGGNYGYTF. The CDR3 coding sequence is TGTGCCAGCAGCGTGGGAGGGGGAAACTATGGCTACACCTTC.